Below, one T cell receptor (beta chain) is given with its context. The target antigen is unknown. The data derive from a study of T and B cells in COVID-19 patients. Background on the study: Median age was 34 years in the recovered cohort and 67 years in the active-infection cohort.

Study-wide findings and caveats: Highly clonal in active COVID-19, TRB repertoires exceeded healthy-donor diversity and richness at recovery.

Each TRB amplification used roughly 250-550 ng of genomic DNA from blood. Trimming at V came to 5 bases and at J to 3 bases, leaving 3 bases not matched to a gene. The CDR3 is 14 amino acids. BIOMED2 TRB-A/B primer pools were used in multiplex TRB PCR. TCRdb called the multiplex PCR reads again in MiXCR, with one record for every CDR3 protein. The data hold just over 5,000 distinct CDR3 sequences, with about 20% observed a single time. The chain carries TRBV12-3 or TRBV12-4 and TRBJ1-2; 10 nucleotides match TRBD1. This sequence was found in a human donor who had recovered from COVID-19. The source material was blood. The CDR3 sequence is CASSRQGADYGYTF. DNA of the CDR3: TGTGCCAGCAGTCGACAGGGGGCCGACTATGGCTACACCTTC.